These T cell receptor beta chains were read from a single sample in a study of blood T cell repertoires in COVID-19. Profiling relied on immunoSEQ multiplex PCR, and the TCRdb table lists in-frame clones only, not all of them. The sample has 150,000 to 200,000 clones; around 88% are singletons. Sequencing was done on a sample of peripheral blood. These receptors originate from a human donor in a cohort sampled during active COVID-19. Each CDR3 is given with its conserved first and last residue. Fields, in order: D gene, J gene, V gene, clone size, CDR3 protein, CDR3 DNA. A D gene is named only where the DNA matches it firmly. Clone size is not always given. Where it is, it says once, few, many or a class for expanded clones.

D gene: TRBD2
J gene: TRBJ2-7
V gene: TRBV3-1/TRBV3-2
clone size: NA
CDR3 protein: CASSQGGGLSRQYF
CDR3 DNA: TGTGCCAGCAGCCAAGGCGGGGGGCTTTCTCGGCAGTACTTC

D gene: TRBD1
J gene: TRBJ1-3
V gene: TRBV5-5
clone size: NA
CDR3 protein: CASSFGTAFSGNTIYF
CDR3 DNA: TGTGCCAGCAGCTTCGGGACAGCCTTCTCTGGAAACACCATATATTTT

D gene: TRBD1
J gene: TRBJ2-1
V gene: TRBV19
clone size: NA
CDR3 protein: CASSRTGGSSNNEQFF
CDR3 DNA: TGTGCCAGTAGTAGGACAGGGGGCTCGAGTAACAATGAGCAGTTCTTC

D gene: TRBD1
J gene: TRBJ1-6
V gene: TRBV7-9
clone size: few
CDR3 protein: CASSFGVDRGNSPLHF
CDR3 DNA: TGTGCCAGCAGCTTTGGTGTCGACAGGGGTAATTCACCCCTCCACTTT

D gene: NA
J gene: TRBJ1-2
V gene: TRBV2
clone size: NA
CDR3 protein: CASSDGGTLNYGYTF
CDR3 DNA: TGTGCCAGCAGTGACGGGGGGACGTTGAACTATGGCTACACCTTC

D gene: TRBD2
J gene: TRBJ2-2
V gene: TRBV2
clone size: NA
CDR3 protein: CASSEPTGLAGENTGELFF
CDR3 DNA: TGTGCCAGCAGTGAACCCACGGGACTAGCGGGGGAGAACACCGGGGAGCTGTTTTTT

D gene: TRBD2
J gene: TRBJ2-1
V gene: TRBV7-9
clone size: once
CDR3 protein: CASSLLSGGAHSEQFF
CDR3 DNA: TGTGCCAGCAGCTTATTGAGCGGGGGGGCTCACAGCGAGCAGTTCTTC

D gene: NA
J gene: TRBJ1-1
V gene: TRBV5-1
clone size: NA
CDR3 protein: CASSLAAGMNTEAFF
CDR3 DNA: TGCGCCAGCAGCTTGGCCGCAGGGATGAACACTGAAGCTTTCTTT

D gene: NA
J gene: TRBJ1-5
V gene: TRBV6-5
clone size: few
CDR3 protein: CASSPSGDGQPQHF
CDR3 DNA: TGTGCCAGCAGTCCTTCGGGGGATGGCCAGCCCCAGCATTTT

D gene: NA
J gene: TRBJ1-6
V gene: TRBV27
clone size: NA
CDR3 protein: CASSLYSSSNPLHF
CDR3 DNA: TGTGCCAGCAGTTTATACTCATCCTCGAACCCCCTCCACTTT

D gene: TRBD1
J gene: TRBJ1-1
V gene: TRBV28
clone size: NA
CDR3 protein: CATGTGGNTEAFF
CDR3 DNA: TGTGCCACCGGGACAGGGGGGAACACTGAAGCTTTCTTT

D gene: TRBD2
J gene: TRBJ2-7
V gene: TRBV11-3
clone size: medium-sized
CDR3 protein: CASSLGSGTHEQYF
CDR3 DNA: TGTGCCAGCAGCTTAGGTAGCGGGACCCACGAGCAGTACTTC

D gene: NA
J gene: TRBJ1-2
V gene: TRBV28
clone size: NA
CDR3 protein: CASSLDSTHRYTF
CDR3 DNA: TGTGCCAGCAGCTTGGACAGCACTCATCGCTACACCTTC

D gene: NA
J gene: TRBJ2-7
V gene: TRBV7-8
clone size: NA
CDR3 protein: CASSFGPTGEQYF
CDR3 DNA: TGTGCCAGCAGCTTTGGACCGACGGGGGAGCAGTACTTC

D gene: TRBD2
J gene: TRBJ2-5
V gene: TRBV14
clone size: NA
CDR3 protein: CASSQGLAAGQQTQYF
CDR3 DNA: TGTGCCAGCAGCCAAGGCCTAGCGGCAGGTCAGCAGACCCAGTACTTC

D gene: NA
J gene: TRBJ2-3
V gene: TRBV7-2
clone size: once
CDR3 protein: CASSLRPGGQGDTQYF
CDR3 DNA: TGTGCCAGCAGCTTAAGGCCGGGGGGCCAGGGAGATACGCAGTATTTT

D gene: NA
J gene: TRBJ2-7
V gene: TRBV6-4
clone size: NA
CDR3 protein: CASSEEQGVSYEQYF
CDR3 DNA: TGTGCCAGCAGTGAAGAACAGGGTGTCTCCTACGAGCAGTACTTC

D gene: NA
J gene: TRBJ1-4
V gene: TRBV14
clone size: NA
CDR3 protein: CASSQDLSRGNEKLFF
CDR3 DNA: TGTGCCAGCAGCCAAGATTTATCCAGGGGAAATGAAAAACTGTTTTTT

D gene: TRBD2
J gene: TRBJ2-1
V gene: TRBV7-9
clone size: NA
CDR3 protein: CASSDGTSGMNEQFF
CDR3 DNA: TGTGCCAGCAGCGACGGGACTAGCGGGATGAATGAGCAGTTCTTC

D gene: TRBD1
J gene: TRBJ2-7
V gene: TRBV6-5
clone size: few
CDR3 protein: CASRTSGTGFEQYF
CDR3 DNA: TGTGCCAGCAGAACCTCCGGGACAGGGTTCGAGCAGTACTTC

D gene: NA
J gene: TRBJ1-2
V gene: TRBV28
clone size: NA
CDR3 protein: CASSLKRSYGYTF
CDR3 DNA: TGTGCCAGCAGTTTAAAGCGTAGCTATGGCTACACCTTC

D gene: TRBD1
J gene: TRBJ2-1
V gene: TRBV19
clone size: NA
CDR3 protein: CASSTQGTGNNEQFF
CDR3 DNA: TGTGCCAGTAGTACTCAGGGGACAGGGAACAATGAGCAGTTCTTC

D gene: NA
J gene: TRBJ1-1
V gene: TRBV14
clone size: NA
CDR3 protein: CASSQQPAGLGEAFF
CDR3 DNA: TGTGCCAGCAGCCAACAGCCGGCAGGCCTTGGTGAAGCTTTCTTT

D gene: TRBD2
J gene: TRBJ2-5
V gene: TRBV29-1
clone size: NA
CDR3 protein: CSGTTSGRAETQYF
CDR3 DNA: TGCAGCGGAACAACTAGCGGGAGGGCGGAGACCCAGTACTTC

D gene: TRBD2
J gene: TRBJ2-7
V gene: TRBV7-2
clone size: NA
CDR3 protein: CASSPRLAGTPYEQYF
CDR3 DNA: TGTGCCAGCAGCCCCCGACTAGCGGGGACCCCCTACGAGCAGTACTTC

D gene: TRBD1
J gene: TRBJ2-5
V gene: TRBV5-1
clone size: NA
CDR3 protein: CASSLATGVETQYF
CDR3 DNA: TGCGCCAGCAGCTTGGCTACAGGGGTAGAGACCCAGTACTTC

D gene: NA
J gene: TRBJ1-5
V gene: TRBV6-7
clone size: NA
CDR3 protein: CASSYPPESNQPQHF
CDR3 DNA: TGTGCCAGCAGTTACCCCCCGGAGAGCAATCAGCCCCAGCATTTT

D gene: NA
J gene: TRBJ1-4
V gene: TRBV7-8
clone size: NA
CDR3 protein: CASSLDRINEKLFF
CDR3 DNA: TGTGCCAGCAGCTTAGACAGAATCAATGAAAAACTGTTTTTT

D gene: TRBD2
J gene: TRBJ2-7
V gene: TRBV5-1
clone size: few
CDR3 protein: CASSLAQSGDYEQYF
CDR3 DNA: TGCGCCAGCAGCTTGGCCCAGAGCGGGGACTACGAGCAGTACTTC

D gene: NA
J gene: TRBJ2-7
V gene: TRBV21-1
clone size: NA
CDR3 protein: CASSKDRGRCFPRYEQYF
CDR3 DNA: TGTGCCAGCAGCAAGGACAGGGGGCGATGCTTCCCCCGGTACGAGCAGTACTTC

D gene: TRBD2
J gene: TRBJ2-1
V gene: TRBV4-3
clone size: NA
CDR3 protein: CASSLGTSGGVGGEQFF
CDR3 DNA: TGCGCCAGCAGCCTCGGGACTAGCGGGGGGGTCGGAGGTGAGCAGTTCTTC

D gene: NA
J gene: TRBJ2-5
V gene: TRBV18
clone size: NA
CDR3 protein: CASSPRSGWETQYF
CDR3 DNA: TGTGCCAGCTCACCACGATCAGGGTGGGAGACCCAGTACTTC

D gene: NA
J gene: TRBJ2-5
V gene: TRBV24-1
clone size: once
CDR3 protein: CATSDLWGGETQYF
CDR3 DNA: TGTGCCACCAGTGATTTGTGGGGCGGAGAGACCCAGTACTTC

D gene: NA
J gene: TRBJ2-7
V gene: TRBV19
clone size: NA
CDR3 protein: CASSRDTTYEQYF
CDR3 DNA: TGTGCCAGTAGCCGGGACACTACCTACGAGCAGTACTTC

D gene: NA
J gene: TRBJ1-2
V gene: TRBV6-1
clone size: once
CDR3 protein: CASSELNYGYTF
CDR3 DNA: TGTGCCAGCAGTGAACTTAACTATGGCTACACCTTC

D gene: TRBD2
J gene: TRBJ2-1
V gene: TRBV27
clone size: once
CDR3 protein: CASSSIALAGGPREQFF
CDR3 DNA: TGTGCCAGCAGTTCTATCGCACTAGCGGGAGGGCCTCGCGAGCAGTTCTTC

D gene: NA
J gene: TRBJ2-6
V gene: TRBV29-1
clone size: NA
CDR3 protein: CSVDSSGANVLTF
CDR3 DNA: TGCAGCGTTGACAGCTCTGGGGCCAACGTCCTGACTTTC

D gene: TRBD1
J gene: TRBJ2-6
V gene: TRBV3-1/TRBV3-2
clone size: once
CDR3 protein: CASSQTGSGANVLTF
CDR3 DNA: TGTGCCAGCAGCCAGACAGGGTCCGGGGCCAACGTCCTGACTTTC

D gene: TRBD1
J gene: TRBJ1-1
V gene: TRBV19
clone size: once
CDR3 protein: CASSRQNRGPENTEAFF
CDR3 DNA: TGTGCCAGTAGTAGACAGAACAGGGGGCCGGAGAACACTGAAGCTTTCTTT

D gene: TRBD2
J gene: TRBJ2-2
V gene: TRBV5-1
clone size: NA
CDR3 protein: CASSFLAGEKTGELFF
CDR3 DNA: TGCGCCAGCAGCTTCCTAGCGGGAGAAAAAACCGGGGAGCTGTTTTTT